This entry is about one T cell receptor beta chain. This receptor's antigen is unknown. The sample holds no much larger clone one base away, and base qualities are not on file. The data were obtained in a study of T-cell memory formation after mild COVID-19 (dated by TCRdb to 2020 to 2022). Some background on the complete study: TCR sequence clusters from the two donors were largely donor specific. In two donors, T-cell clones that expanded and contracted after mild COVID-19 were tracked by sequencing TCRalpha and TCRbeta repertoires over time. The cohort comprised two young, previously healthy adult volunteers, one female and one male.

Beyond this particular receptor, the publication reports: The study covered only a couple of mild cases, and larger cohorts including severe cases with pre-infection samples were considered necessary. Some responding clones were detected in pre-infection memory, which suggested that pre-existing cross-reactive memory T cells had joined the SARS-CoV-2 response. Contracting CD4+ clones appeared mostly in the CM and EM memory subsets, whereas CD8+ clones were enriched in EMRA. SARS-CoV-2 specificity of the second-wave clones peaking on day 37 was not confirmed. Balanced CD4/CD8 phenotypes were observed for clones contracting from day 15 to 85, whereas a bias towards CD4+ was observed for a second wave of clones expanding from day 15 to 37.

Sequencing took place on an Illumina NovaSeq 6000. TCRalpha and TCRbeta cDNA libraries were built by 5'RACE with constant-segment primers, adding sample barcodes and unique molecular identifiers. Trizol reagent was used to extract RNA from every sample. Library amplification was performed in two PCR steps, and a second sample barcode and Illumina TruSeq adapters were introduced in the second step. Sequencing of libraries was performed on an Illumina NovaSeq with 2 x 150 bp paired-end reads. The paper's processing steps were these. Demultiplexing of reads and collapsing into UMI-guided consensus sequences were performed with migec v1.2.7. Using mixcr v2.1.11, the UMI consensuses were aligned to TRA and TRB V and J templates and assembled into clonotypes. A clonotype was counted as expanded or contracted only when both edgeR and NoisET called the clonotype significant, with the noise models trained on biological replicates. For edgeR calls, the thresholds were a false discovery rate-adjusted p below 0.01 and a log2 fold-change of 1. As an exploratory analysis of dynamics, max-normalized trajectories of the 1000 most abundant clonotypes were examined by PCA with hierarchical clustering. The CD4 or CD8 phenotype of responding clones was assigned using the separately sequenced CD4+ and CD8+ repertoires. TCRdb itself trimmed the public reads at Q25 with fastp, ran MiXCR and retained productive beta chains. Each CDR3 protein appears once, grouped with its most common genes and DNA. The V and J calls were not made by the authors but by TCRdb's processing. Recorded for this sample are fewer than 110,000 distinct CDR3 sequences; around 14% of them occurred a single time. About 39% of the sample comes from the top ten.

Ficoll-Paque density gradient centrifugation was used to isolate PBMCs. Sequences SNHLY (CDR1) and FYNNEI (CDR2) are obtained from the germline V gene. Its CDR3 holds 12 amino acids, cysteine through phenylalanine. Only the CDR3 region is kept as DNA, spanning 36 bases read in frame from base 1. The V end loses 8 bases and the J end loses 7 bases, and a stretch of 12 bases separates them. The material sequenced was PBMCs or a T cell subset sorted from them (not recorded which). The sequence was obtained from a young man who had mild COVID-19 (a few samples of this study predate the infection). The sample titles of this study are shuffled in the database, so cell type and time point are left out; the donor was told from shared clones. Rearrangement joined TRBV2 to TRBJ1-5; TRBD1 is a possible D gene, resting on 5 matching bases. This receptor carries the CDR3 CASGQGGQPQHF. The nucleotides are TGTGCCAGCGGGCAGGGAGGACAGCCCCAGCATTTT. Extended through the reference TRBV2 and TRBJ1-5 proteins, this CDR3 yields the full variable domain: EPEVTQTPSHQVTQMGQEVILRCVPISNHLYFYWYRQILGQKVEFLVSFYNNEISEKSEIFDDQFSVERPDGSNFTLKIRSTKLEDSAMYFCASGQGGQPQHFGDGTRLSIL.